This TCR beta chain was recovered during a study of cytomegalovirus exposure and HLA in healthy donors. The wider study: In a previous analysis, 95 million to 130 million unique TCR beta sequences were found from 150 million to 200 million T cells. Study-level findings and limits: The classifier reportedly diagnosed cytomegalovirus status with high specificity and sensitivity. Earlier analysis yielded a pattern in which most TCR beta V segments were productive about 90% or about 30% of the time.

Germline V CDR1 and CDR2: SGHTA, FQGNSA. The CDR3 is 15 amino acids. J gave up 5 bases and V 5 bases, and 10 bases lay outside the gene matches. As concerns this clone: Its target is unknown.

Everyone who donated was a healthy bone marrow donor. Use of 60 Vbeta and 13 Jbeta primers characterized the PCR. This table comes from immunoSEQ multiplex PCR, and its TCRdb copy is limited to in-frame clones, with some not included. The sample has around 130,000 clones, 81% seen once; the top ten hold less than 0.75%. The sample consisted of PBMCs. The chain uses TRBV7-2 and TRBJ1-2, with 8 bases lining up with TRBD1. The TCR was taken from a man aged 18 to 29 in good health and CMV-seronegative. The CDR3 DNA is TGTGCCAGCAGCCGGGTCCCGACAGGGGATTATGGCTACACCTTC. Its translation is CASSRVPTGDYGYTF.